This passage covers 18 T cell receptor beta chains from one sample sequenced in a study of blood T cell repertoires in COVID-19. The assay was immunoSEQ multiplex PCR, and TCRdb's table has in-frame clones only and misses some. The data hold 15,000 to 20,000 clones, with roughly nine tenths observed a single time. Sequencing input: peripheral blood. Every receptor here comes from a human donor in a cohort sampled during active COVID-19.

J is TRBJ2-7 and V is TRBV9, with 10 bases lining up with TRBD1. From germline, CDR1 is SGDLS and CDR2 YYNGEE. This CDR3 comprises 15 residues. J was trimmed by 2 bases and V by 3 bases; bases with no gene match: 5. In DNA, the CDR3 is TGTGCCAGCAGCGCCGGCGGACAGGGGGCCTACGAGCAGTACTTC. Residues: CASSAGGQGAYEQYF.

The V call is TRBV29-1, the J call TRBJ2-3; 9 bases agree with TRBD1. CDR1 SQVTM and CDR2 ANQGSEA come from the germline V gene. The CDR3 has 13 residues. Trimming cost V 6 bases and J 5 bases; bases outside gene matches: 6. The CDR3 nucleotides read TGCAGCGTGTCCGGGACAGGGCAAGATACGCAGTATTTT. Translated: CSVSGTGQDTQYF.

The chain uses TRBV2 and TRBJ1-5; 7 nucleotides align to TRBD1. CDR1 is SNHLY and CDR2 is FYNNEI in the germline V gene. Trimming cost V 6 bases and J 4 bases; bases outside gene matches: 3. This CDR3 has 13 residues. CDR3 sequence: CASSWDRNQPQHF. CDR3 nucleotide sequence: TGTGCCAGCAGCTGGGACAGAAATCAGCCCCAGCATTTT.

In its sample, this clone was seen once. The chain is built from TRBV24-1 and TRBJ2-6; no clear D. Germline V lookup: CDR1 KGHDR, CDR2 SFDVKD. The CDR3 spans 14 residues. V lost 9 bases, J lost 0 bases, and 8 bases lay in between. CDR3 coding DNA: TGTGCCACCTACAGCCGCTCTGGGGCCAACGTCCTGACTTTC. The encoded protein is CATYSRSGANVLTF.

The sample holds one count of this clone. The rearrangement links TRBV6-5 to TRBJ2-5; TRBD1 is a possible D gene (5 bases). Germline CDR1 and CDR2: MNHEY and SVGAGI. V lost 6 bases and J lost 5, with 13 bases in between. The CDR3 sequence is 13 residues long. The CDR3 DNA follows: TGTGCCAGCAGAACTACAGGTTATGAGACCCAGTACTTC. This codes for CASRTTGYETQYF.

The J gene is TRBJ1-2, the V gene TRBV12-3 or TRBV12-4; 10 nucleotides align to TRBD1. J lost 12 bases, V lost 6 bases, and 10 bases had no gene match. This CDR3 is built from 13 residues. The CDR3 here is CASSIDRGRQDTF. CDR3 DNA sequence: TGTGCCAGCAGCATAGACAGGGGGCGACAGGACACCTTC.

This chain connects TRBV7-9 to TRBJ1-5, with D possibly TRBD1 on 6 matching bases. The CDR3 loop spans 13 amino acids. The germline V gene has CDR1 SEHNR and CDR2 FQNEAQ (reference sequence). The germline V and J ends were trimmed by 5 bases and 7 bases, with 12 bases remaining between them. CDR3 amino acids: CASSQGGFQPQHF. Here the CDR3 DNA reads TGTGCCAGCAGCCAAGGGGGTTTCCAGCCCCAGCATTTT.

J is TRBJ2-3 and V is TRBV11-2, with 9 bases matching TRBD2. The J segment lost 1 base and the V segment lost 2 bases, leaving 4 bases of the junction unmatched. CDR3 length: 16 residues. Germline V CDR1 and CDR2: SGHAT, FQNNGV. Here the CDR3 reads CASSLMRTSGTDTQYF. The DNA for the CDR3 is TGTGCCAGCAGCTTAATGAGGACTAGCGGCACAGATACGCAGTATTTT.

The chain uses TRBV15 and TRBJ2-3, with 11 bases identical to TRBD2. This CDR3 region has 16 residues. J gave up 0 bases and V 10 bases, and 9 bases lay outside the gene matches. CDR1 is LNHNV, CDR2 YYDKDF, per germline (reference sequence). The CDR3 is CAIRVGLAASTDTQYF. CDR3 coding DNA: TGTGCCATCAGGGTGGGACTAGCGGCTAGCACAGATACGCAGTATTTT.

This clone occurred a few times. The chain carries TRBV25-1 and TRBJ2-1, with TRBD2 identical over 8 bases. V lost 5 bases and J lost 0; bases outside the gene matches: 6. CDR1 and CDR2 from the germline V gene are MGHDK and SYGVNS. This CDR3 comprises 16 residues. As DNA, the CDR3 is TGTGCCAGCAGTATAAGCGGGAGAACCTCCTACAATGAGCAGTTCTTC. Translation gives CASSISGRTSYNEQFF.

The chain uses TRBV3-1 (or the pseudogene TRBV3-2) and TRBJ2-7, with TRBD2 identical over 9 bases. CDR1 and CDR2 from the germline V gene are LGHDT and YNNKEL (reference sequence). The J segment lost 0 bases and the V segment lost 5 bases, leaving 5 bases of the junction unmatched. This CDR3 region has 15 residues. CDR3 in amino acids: CASSTGLARSYEQYF. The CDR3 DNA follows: TGTGCCAGCAGCACCGGACTAGCGCGCTCCTACGAGCAGTACTTC.

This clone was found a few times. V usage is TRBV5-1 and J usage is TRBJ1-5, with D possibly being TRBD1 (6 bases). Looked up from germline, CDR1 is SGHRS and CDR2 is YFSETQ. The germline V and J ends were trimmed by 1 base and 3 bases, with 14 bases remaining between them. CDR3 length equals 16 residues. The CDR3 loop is CASSLMGASPNQPQHF. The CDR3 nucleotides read TGCGCCAGCAGCTTGATGGGGGCTTCCCCCAATCAGCCCCAGCATTTT. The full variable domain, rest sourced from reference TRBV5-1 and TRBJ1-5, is KAGVTQTPRYLIKTRGQQVTLSCSPISGHRSVSWYQQTPGQGLQFLFEYFSETQRNKGNFPGRFSGRQFSNSRSEMNVSTLELGDSALYLCASSLMGASPNQPQHFGDGTRLSIL.

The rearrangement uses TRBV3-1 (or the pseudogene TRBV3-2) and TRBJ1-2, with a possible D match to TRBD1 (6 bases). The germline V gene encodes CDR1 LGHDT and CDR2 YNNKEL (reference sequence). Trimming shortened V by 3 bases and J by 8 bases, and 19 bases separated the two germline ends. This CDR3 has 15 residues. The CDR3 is CASSQTGQGVKGYTF. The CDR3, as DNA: TGTGCCAGCAGCCAGACGGGACAAGGTGTGAAGGGCTACACCTTC.

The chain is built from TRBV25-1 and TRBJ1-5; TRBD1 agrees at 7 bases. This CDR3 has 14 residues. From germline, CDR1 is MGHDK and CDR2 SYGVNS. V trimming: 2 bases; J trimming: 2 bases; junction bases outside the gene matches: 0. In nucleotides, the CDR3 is TGTGCCAGCAGTGAAGACAGGGGCAATCAGCCCCAGCATTTT. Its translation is CASSEDRGNQPQHF.

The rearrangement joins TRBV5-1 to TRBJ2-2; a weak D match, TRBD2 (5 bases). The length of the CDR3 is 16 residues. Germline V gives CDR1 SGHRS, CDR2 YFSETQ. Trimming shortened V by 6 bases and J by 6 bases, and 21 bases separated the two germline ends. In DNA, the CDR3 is TGCGCCAGCACCCCCGAACGGACTTCGGGTCCCGGGGAGCTGTTTTTT. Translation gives CASTPERTSGPGELFF.

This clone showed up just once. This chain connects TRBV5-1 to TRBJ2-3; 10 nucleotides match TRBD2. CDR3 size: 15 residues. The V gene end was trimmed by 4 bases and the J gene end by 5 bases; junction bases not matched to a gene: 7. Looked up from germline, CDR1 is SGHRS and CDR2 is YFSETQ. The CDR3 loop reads CASSRMQREGDTQYF. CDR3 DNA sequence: TGCGCCAGCAGCCGCATGCAGCGGGAGGGAGATACGCAGTATTTT.

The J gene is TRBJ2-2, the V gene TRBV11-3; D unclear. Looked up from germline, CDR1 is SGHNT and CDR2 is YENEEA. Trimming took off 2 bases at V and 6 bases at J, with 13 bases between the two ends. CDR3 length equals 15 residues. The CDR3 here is CASSLNPVSSGELFF. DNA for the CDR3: TGTGCCAGCAGCTTAAATCCCGTGTCGTCCGGGGAGCTGTTTTTT.

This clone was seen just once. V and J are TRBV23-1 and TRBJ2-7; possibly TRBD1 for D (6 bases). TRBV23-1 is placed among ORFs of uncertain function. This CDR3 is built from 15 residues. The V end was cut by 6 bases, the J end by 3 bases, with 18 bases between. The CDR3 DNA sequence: TGCGCCAGCAGACCAACGACAGGAGCGGACTACGAGCAGTACTTC. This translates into CASRPTTGADYEQYF.